The 23 T cell receptor beta chains given below trace back to one sample, sequenced in a study of molecular identifiers for immune sequencing clone quantification. TCRdb fed the PCR reads into MiXCR, producing one record per CDR3 protein. The sample has a few hundred thousand distinct CDR3 sequences; about 25% are singletons. The specimen sequenced was naive CD8+ T cells from blood, with Jurkat cell RNA spiked in. Indicated subset: FACS-sorted CD8+CD4-CCR7+CD45RA+ naive T cells. These receptors all come from a human donor in good health. Some libraries in this study had Jurkat cell RNA spiked in.

The chain employs TRBV7-9 and TRBJ1-1, with D possibly TRBD1 on 6 matching bases. The V gene's germline CDR1 is SEHNR and CDR2 FQNEAQ (reference sequence). The germline V and J ends were trimmed by 4 bases and 1 base, with 19 bases remaining between them. The CDR3 extends over 17 amino acids. CDR3 DNA: TGTGCCAGCAGCTCTGGCCAAACAGGGCTGGAGAACACTGAAGCTTTCTTT. Its translation is CASSSGQTGLENTEAFF.

The rearrangement joins TRBV28 to TRBJ2-7; 13 nucleotides align to TRBD2. In germline, CDR1 is MDHEN, CDR2 SYDVKM. J gave up 2 bases and V 5 bases, and 3 bases lay outside the gene matches. The CDR3 length is 15 residues. CDR3 coding DNA: TGTGCCAGCAGTACTAGCGGGAGGGTAACCTACGAGCAGTACTTC. Its protein is CASSTSGRVTYEQYF. Combining the CDR3 with reference TRBV28 and TRBJ2-7 gives the whole variable domain DVKVTQSSRYLVKRTGEKVFLECVQDMDHENMFWYRQDPGLGLRLIYFSYDVKMKEKGDIPEGYSVSREKKERFSLILESASTNQTSMYLCASSTSGRVTYEQYFGPGTRLTVT.

The CDR3 bases are TGTGCCAGCAGTTCTAGGACAGGTTACTACGAGCAGTACTTC. Its protein is CASSSRTGYYEQYF. This chain links TRBV28 with TRBJ2-7; 7 bases align to TRBD1. V lost 4 bases, J lost 3 bases, and 6 bases stayed unmatched. The CDR3 consists of 14 residues. Germline CDR1 and CDR2: MDHEN and SYDVKM.

This clonotype was picked up a small number of times. This chain uses TRBV7-2 with TRBJ1-1; D perhaps matches TRBD1 (6 bases). The V and J ends lost 2 bases and 5 bases respectively, with 15 bases between them. Germline-derived CDR1 and CDR2 are SGHTA and FQGNSA. This CDR3 spans 15 amino acids. Here the CDR3 DNA reads TGTGCCAGCAGCTTAACCCCCGGGGGGCGGACTGAAGCTTTCTTT. It specifies CASSLTPGGRTEAFF. The entire variable domain, with the rest obtained from reference TRBV7-2 and TRBJ1-1, is as follows: GAGVSQSPSNKVTEKGKDVELRCDPISGHTALYWYRQSLGQGLEFLIYFQGNSAPDKSGLPSDRFSAERTGGSVSTLTIQRTQQEDSAVYLCASSLTPGGRTEAFFGQGTRLTVV.

The chain is built from TRBV6-5 and TRBJ1-6; the D gene is possibly TRBD1 (6 bases). This CDR3 region has 15 residues. The V and J ends lost 2 bases and 8 bases respectively, with 13 bases between them. CDR1 is MNHEY and CDR2 is SVGAGI in the germline V gene. The CDR3 here is CASSYTGAGDSPLHF. The CDR3 DNA reads TGTGCCAGCAGTTACACGGGGGCCGGGGATTCACCCCTCCACTTT.

This clonotype showed up many times. The chain joins TRBV6-5 to TRBJ2-3; D tentatively fits TRBD1 or TRBD2 (6 bases each). The germline CDR1 and CDR2 sequences are MNHEY and SVGAGI. Trimming stripped 2 bases from V and 4 bases from J, with 13 bases between. The CDR3 loop spans 15 amino acids. DNA of the CDR3: TGTGCCAGCAGTTACGGAGGGGGGAGGCCAGATACGCAGTATTTT. Translation: CASSYGGGRPDTQYF.

The V call is TRBV30, the J call TRBJ2-3; D is perhaps TRBD1 or TRBD2 (5 bases each). CDR1 and CDR2 from the germline V gene are GTSNPN and SVGIG (reference sequence). Between the trimmed V and J ends, which lost 3 bases and 1 base, there was a span of 11 bases. There are 14 residues in the CDR3. This CDR3 is CAWSVVGGTDTQYF. For the CDR3, the DNA is TGTGCCTGGAGCGTAGTGGGGGGCACAGATACGCAGTATTTT. Filled out from reference TRBV30 and TRBJ2-3, the complete variable domain reads SQTIHQWPATLVQPVGSPLSLECTVEGTSNPNLYWYRQAAGRGLQLLFYSVGIGQISSEVPQNLSASRPQDRQFILSSKKLLLSDSGFYLCAWSVVGGTDTQYFGPGTRLTVL.

This clonotype showed up just a few times. The V call is TRBV27, the J call TRBJ2-7; 9 bases match TRBD2. The trim removed 0 bases at V and 5 bases at J, leaving 5 bases unmatched. The CDR3 has 15 residues. Germline loops: CDR1 MNHEY, CDR2 SMNVEV (reference sequence). The CDR3 nucleotides are TGTGCCAGCAGTTTATCGAGTAGCGGGAGTCACGAGCAGTACTTC. This translates into CASSLSSSGSHEQYF.

There are many counts of this clonotype. V and J are TRBV29-1 and TRBJ1-1; no clear D gene. The V end lost 5 bases, the J end lost 5 bases, and 12 bases lay between the germline ends. Germline lookup yields CDR1 SQVTM and CDR2 ANQGSEA. The CDR3 consists of 12 residues. The CDR3 sequence is CSVKTGFTEAFF. The CDR3 coding sequence is TGCAGCGTTAAAACGGGATTTACTGAAGCTTTCTTT. Using reference TRBV29-1 and TRBJ1-1 for the parts outside the CDR3, the full variable domain is SAVISQKPSRDICQRGTSLTIQCQVDSQVTMMFWYRQQPGQSLTLIATANQGSEATYESGFVIDKFPISRPNLTFSTLTVSNMSPEDSSIYLCSVKTGFTEAFFGQGTRLTVV.

The CDR3: CARMELAENTGELFF. CDR3 DNA sequence: TGTGCCAGAATGGAACTAGCGGAGAACACCGGGGAGCTGTTTTTT. The chain is built from TRBV28 and TRBJ2-2, with 8 bases aligning to TRBD2. Germline V gives CDR1 MDHEN, CDR2 SYDVKM. Trimming took 9 bases from V and 1 from J; bases not matched to a gene: 7. The CDR3 contains 15 residues.

The rearrangement links TRBV7-6 to TRBJ2-5; a weak D match, TRBD2 (5 bases). V lost 5 bases, J lost 4 bases, and 20 bases lay in between. CDR3 length: 16 amino acids. CDR1 and CDR2 from the germline V gene are SGHVS and FNYEAQ. DNA for the CDR3: TGTGCCAGCAGCCCTACCCTGGAGCTGGCGGGAGAGACCCAGTACTTC. The encoded protein is CASSPTLELAGETQYF.

This clonotype was seen a single time. A read error may explain this, as a much larger clone is one base away. The CDR3 reads CASSLLLVESGYTF. CDR3 DNA: TGTGCCAGCAGCTTACTCTTGGTGGAGTCTGGCTACACCTTC. This sequence joins TRBV7-9 and TRBJ1-2; D gene ambiguous. V dropped 2 bases and J dropped 7 bases, with 14 bases sitting between them. The CDR3 has 14 residues. Germline V lookup: CDR1 SEHNR, CDR2 FQNEAQ (reference sequence).

This clonotype has at least ten counts. The chain couples TRBV7-9 to TRBJ1-1; D uncertain. From germline, CDR1 is SEHNR and CDR2 FQNEAQ (reference sequence). V was clipped by 1 base and J by 0 bases, with 9 bases between them. This CDR3 contains 15 residues. The chain's CDR3 is CASSLGPTLNTEAFF. The CDR3 DNA sequence: TGTGCCAGCAGCTTAGGGCCGACCTTGAACACTGAAGCTTTCTTT.

This clonotype was counted a few times. The chain combines TRBV12-3 or TRBV12-4 with TRBJ2-1, with D perhaps assigned TRBD1 or TRBD2 (6 bases each). The CDR3 contains 15 residues. The ends were cut back, 0 bases at V and 7 bases at J, with 13 bases in the middle. For the CDR3, the DNA is TGTGCCAGCAGTTTAGCGCTAGGGGGGAATAATGAGCAGTTCTTC. The encoded protein is CASSLALGGNNEQFF.

The CDR3 is CASSQVRRSYEQYF. The CDR3 nucleotides are TGCGCCAGCAGCCAAGTACGGAGATCCTACGAGCAGTACTTC. The V gene is TRBV4-1, the J gene TRBJ2-7; D is uncertain. V lost 1 base, J lost 1 base, and 8 bases lay in between. The CDR3 is 14 residues long. Germline V gene lookup returns CDR1 MGHRA and CDR2 YSYEKL.

In this sample, this clonotype turned up many times. V usage is TRBV24-1 and J usage is TRBJ1-5; no clear D gene. This CDR3 spans 14 amino acids. Trimming took off 1 base at V and 0 bases at J, with 3 bases between the two ends. Per germline, CDR1 KGHDR and CDR2 SFDVKD. The CDR3 DNA is TGTGCCACCAGTGATTTCCCTAGCAATCAGCCCCAGCATTTT. It yields the protein CATSDFPSNQPQHF.

To note about this clonotype: This clone may be a read error of a much larger clone one base away. This chain links TRBV28 with TRBJ1-4; D is possibly TRBD1 (6 bases). The CDR3 has 16 amino acids. Germline values: CDR1 MDHEN, CDR2 SYDVKM. This CDR3 reads CASSPDPGQINEKLLF. The CDR3 nucleotides read TGTGCCAGCAGTCCCGACCCGGGACAAATTAATGAAAAACTGCTTTTT.

Of note for this clonotype: This may arise from a read error, as a much more abundant clone is one base away. The chain couples TRBV7-2 to TRBJ2-3; 13 bases match TRBD2. The length of the CDR3 is 18 residues. Germline V gene lookup returns CDR1 SGHTA and CDR2 FQGNSA. The CDR3 region is CAGSSGPGLAGSTDTQYF. CDR3 bases: TGTGCCGGCAGCTCAGGCCCGGGACTAGCGGGATCCACAGATACGCAGTATTTT. Using reference TRBV7-2 and TRBJ2-3 for the parts outside the CDR3, the full variable domain is GAGVSQSPSNKVTEKGKDVELRCDPISGHTALYWYRQSLGQGLEFLIYFQGNSAPDKSGLPSDRFSAERTGGSVSTLTIQRTQQEDSAVYLCAGSSGPGLAGSTDTQYFGPGTRLTVL.

Points on this clonotype: Just one base apart from a much larger clone, this may be a read error. V and J are TRBV30 and TRBJ1-1; maybe TRBD1 (5 bases). Trimming left V 1 base short and J 4 bases short, with 10 bases between. This CDR3 has 13 residues. Germline V gives CDR1 GTSNPN, CDR2 SVGIG (reference sequence). CDR3 in DNA: TGTGCCTGGAGTGACGGCGGGGGCACTGAAGCTTTCTTT. Translating it yields CAWSDGGGTEAFF.

This clonotype has a count of ten or more. V is TRBV20-1 and J is TRBJ1-5, with TRBD1 matching 8 bases. Germline assignment: CDR1 DFQATT and CDR2 SNEGSKA (reference sequence). The CDR3 consists of 16 residues. The junction had 7 bases not matched to a gene; V was cut back by 0 bases and J by 3 bases. The CDR3 bases are TGCAGTGCTAGAGAATCGGACAGGGTTGTCAATCAGCCCCAGCATTTT. Its protein product is CSARESDRVVNQPQHF.

Concerning this clonotype: A much bigger clone sits one base away, suggesting this may be a read error. The chain uses TRBV29-1 and TRBJ1-4; tentative D call: TRBD1 (6 bases). From germline, CDR1 is SQVTM and CDR2 ANQGSEA. The CDR3 totals 14 residues. DNA for the CDR3: TGCAGCGGTGAAGAAAGGGGGGGCGGGGAAAAACTGTTTTTT. It codes for CSGEERGGGEKLFF.

Concerning this clonotype itself: Germline and junction disagree at one end, which may indicate a read error. The V call is TRBV2, the J call TRBJ1-5; D remains ambiguous. This CDR3 is built from 15 residues. The germline gives CDR1 SNHLY, CDR2 FYNNEI. CDR3 nucleotides: TGTGCCAGCAGGAGGGTCGGGGAAAGCAATCAGCCCCCGCATTTT. This gives the protein CASRRVGESNQPPHF.

This clonotype was seen repeatedly, ten times or more. The CDR3 DNA reads as TGCGCCAGCAGCCAAGATCGGCCGGGACCTGGTCACTACGAGCAGTACTTC. It specifies CASSQDRPGPGHYEQYF. The chain couples TRBV4-3 to TRBJ2-7, with D possibly being TRBD1 or TRBD2 (5 bases each). The V gene's germline CDR1 is LGHNA and CDR2 YSLEER. This CDR3 contains 17 residues. The V end was cut by 0 bases, the J end by 3 bases, with 18 bases between.